Listed below are T cell receptor beta chains from one sample, sequenced in a study of T-cell memory formation after mild COVID-19. MiXCR, applied by TCRdb to the 5' RACE reads, yields one record per CDR3 protein. The data hold 450,000 or so distinct CDR3 sequences, with around a quarter observed a single time. Specimen: PBMCs or a T cell subset sorted from them (not recorded which). These receptors were collected from an adult woman who had mild COVID-19 (a few samples of this study predate the infection). Cell type and time point are not known. Both conserved end residues are part of each CDR3. Each record gives: D gene, J gene, clone size, V gene, CDR3 length, CDR3 DNA, CDR3 protein. The D gene is left open where the match is weak. Clone size is given for some rows only: seen once, a few or many times, or a class if the clone is expanded.

>-|TRBJ2-2|few|TRBV5-1|16
TGCGCCAGCAGCGCCACCGGGACCCCGAACACCGGGGAGCTGTTTTTT
CASSATGTPNTGELFF
>-|TRBJ2-3|-|TRBV14|15
TGTGCCAGCAGCCAAGTTACAGGGACGGTTGGTACGCAGTATTTT
CASSQVTGTVGTQYF
>-|TRBJ2-7|-|TRBV20-1|11
TGCAGTGCAATTCAGGGGTTAGAGCAGTACTTC
CSAIQGLEQYF
>TRBD2|TRBJ2-7|-|TRBV20-1|15
TGCAGTGCTAGAGAATACCCTAGCGGATCCTACGAGCAGTACTTC
CSAREYPSGSYEQYF
>-|TRBJ1-1|-|TRBV20-1|14
TGCAGTGCCCTGGTTATAGGACCCTGGCCTGAAGCTTTCTTT
CSALVIGPWPEAFF
>-|TRBJ2-7|-|TRBV5-6|14
TGTGCCAGCAGCTTAAAACGTAACCCCTACGAGCAGTACTTC
CASSLKRNPYEQYF
>TRBD2|TRBJ2-1|-|TRBV15|16
TGTGCCACCAGCAGAGCCACTAGCGGGAAGTCCACTGAGCAGTTCTTC
CATSRATSGKSTEQFF
>-|TRBJ2-2|-|TRBV28|13
TGTGCCGTACAGGGTTTAGGAACCGGGGAGCTGTTTTTT
CAVQGLGTGELFF
>TRBD1|TRBJ2-2|few|TRBV20-1|14
TGCAGTGCTAGAGGACAGGGAACGACCGGGGAGCTGTTTTTT
CSARGQGTTGELFF
>TRBD1|TRBJ1-5|-|TRBV24-1|13
TGTGCCACCAGTGACTCGAACAGGGGGCCCCAGCATTTT
CATSDSNRGPQHF
>-|TRBJ2-7|-|TRBV20-1|12
TGCAGTGCTAGAGATCTCAGGCACGAGCAGTACTTC
CSARDLRHEQYF
>-|TRBJ2-6|few|TRBV20-1|13
TGCAGTGCTTGGAGCTCTGGGGCCAACGTCCTGACTTTC
CSAWSSGANVLTF
>-|TRBJ1-1|few|TRBV6-5|13
TGTGCCAGCGTTCGCGGGCTGAACACTGAAGCTTTCTTT
CASVRGLNTEAFF
>TRBD1|TRBJ1-2|few|TRBV25-1|15
TGTGCCAGCAGTACACTCGATGAGGCAGGGGGCGGCTACACCTTC
CASSTLDEAGGGYTF
>-|TRBJ1-1|-|TRBV12-3/TRBV12-4|14
TGTGCCAGCAGTTTACGTTCAGGGAACACTGAAGCTTTCTTT
CASSLRSGNTEAFF
>-|TRBJ2-7|-|TRBV5-1|17
TGCGCCAGCAGCGCCCGGGTGGGACCGATGGGCTCCTACGAGCAGTACTTC
CASSARVGPMGSYEQYF
>-|TRBJ2-1|-|TRBV7-2|15
TGTGCCAGCAGCTTATGGGGCGATATTAGCAATGAGCAGTTCTTC
CASSLWGDISNEQFF
>-|TRBJ2-7|few|TRBV20-1|13
TGCAGTGCTTTAACATCCGACTCCTACGAGCAGTACTTC
CSALTSDSYEQYF
>-|TRBJ2-3|-|TRBV29-1|12
TGCAGCGTTCTATGGCGCACAGATACGCAGTATTTT
CSVLWRTDTQYF
>-|TRBJ1-1|-|TRBV5-1|13
TGCGCCAGCAGCTTGTTCGGATTCACTGAAGCTTTCTTT
CASSLFGFTEAFF
>TRBD2|TRBJ2-3|few|TRBV9|17
TGTGCCAGCACCGTGACTAGCGGGAGGGGAGCACAAGATACGCAGTATTTT
CASTVTSGRGAQDTQYF
>TRBD2|TRBJ2-3|few|TRBV6-2/TRBV6-3|13
TGTGCCAGCAGTTACGGACTAGTCAGTACGCAGTATTTT
CASSYGLVSTQYF
>-|TRBJ2-5|-|TRBV5-6|12
TGTGCCAGCGGCGGACTTACAGAGACCCAGTACTTC
CASGGLTETQYF
>-|TRBJ2-7|few|TRBV19|16
TGTGCCAGTAGTGCCGACCGAGCCGGGAGATTCTACGAGCAGTACTTC
CASSADRAGRFYEQYF
>-|TRBJ1-5|-|TRBV7-8|17
TGTGCCAGCAGCTACGGGGCCTTCGGGGGTAGCAATCAGCCCCAGCATTTT
CASSYGAFGGSNQPQHF
>TRBD1|TRBJ1-6|-|TRBV12-3/TRBV12-4|15
TGTGCCAGCAGTTTGGCAGGGGGCCGTAATTCACCCCTCCACTTT
CASSLAGGRNSPLHF
>-|TRBJ1-2|-|TRBV11-2|14
TGTGCCAGCAGCTTACCCCAGGGAAACTATGGCTACACCTTC
CASSLPQGNYGYTF
>TRBD2|TRBJ2-2|-|TRBV20-1|18
TGCAGTGCTAGGGGGATGGGCGCGGGGGTCCAGAACACCGGGGAGCTGTTTTTT
CSARGMGAGVQNTGELFF
>TRBD2|TRBJ2-1|-|TRBV7-3|16
TGTGCCAGCAGCCCACTACTCCAGCGGGGGGACGATGAGCAGTTCTTC
CASSPLLQRGDDEQFF
>TRBD1|TRBJ2-1|-|TRBV25-1|15
TGTGCCAGCAACATAGACAGGGTTGGATACAATGAGCAGTTCTTC
CASNIDRVGYNEQFF
>TRBD2|TRBJ2-3|-|TRBV7-9|15
TGTGCCAGCAGCTTAGGGGGACTAGTGGCAGATACGCAGTATTTT
CASSLGGLVADTQYF
>TRBD2|TRBJ2-1|-|TRBV6-5|17
TGTGCCAGCAGTTACCACGGGACTAGCGGGACGGGGTATGAGCAGTTCTTC
CASSYHGTSGTGYEQFF
>-|TRBJ2-2|few|TRBV27|13
TGTGCCAGCACCCGCATCCCCACCGGGGAGCTGTTTTTT
CASTRIPTGELFF
>TRBD2|TRBJ2-1|-|TRBV20-1|15
TGCAGTGCTTCCTTTAGCGGGGGGGGCAACAATGAGCAGTTCTTC
CSASFSGGGNNEQFF
>TRBD1|TRBJ2-5|few|TRBV5-1|17
TGCGCCAGCAGCCCGGGACAGCAGGGTTTGTACCAAGAGACCCAGTACTTC
CASSPGQQGLYQETQYF
>TRBD1|TRBJ2-2|few|TRBV13|14
TGTGCCAGCAGCTTTACAGGGGACACCGGGGAGCTGTTTTTT
CASSFTGDTGELFF
>TRBD1|TRBJ1-2|few|TRBV18|14
TGTGCCAGCGCAACCGGGACAGGGGACTATGGCTACACCTTC
CASATGTGDYGYTF
>-|TRBJ1-2|-|TRBV12-3/TRBV12-4|13
TGTGCCAGCAGTCTGGGATCCCCCTATGGCTACACCTTC
CASSLGSPYGYTF
>TRBD2|TRBJ2-1|many|TRBV7-2|15
TGTGCCAGCAGCCCAGCGGGGGGGCCTTACAATGAGCAGTTCTTC
CASSPAGGPYNEQFF
>-|TRBJ2-7|-|TRBV14|12
TGTGCCAGCAGCCAAGGAACAGGGAGTCAGTACTTC
CASSQGTGSQYF
>-|TRBJ2-5|many|TRBV5-6|14
TGTGCCAGCAGGGCAGGGGCGGGTCGGGAGACCCAGTACTTC
CASRAGAGRETQYF
>-|TRBJ1-2|few|TRBV30|13
TGTGCCTGGAGTAGGGGGTTTAACTATGGCTACACCTTC
CAWSRGFNYGYTF
>-|TRBJ1-2|-|TRBV18|18
TGTGCCAGCTCACCACGGGCAGGGGCGCGAGAAGCTAACTATGGCTACACCTTC
CASSPRAGAREANYGYTF